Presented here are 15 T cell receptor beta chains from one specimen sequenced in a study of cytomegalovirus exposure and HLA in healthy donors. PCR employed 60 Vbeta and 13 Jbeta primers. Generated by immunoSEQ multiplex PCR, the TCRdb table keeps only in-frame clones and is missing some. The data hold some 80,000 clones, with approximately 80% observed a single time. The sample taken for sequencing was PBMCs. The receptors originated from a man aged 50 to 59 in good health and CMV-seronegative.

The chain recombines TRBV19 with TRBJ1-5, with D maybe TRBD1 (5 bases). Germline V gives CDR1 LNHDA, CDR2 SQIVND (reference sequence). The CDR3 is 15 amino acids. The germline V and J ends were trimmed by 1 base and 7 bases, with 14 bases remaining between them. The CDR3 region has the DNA TGTGCCAGTAGTATAGGGGAAGACAGCATACAGCCCCAGCATTTT. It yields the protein CASSIGEDSIQPQHF.

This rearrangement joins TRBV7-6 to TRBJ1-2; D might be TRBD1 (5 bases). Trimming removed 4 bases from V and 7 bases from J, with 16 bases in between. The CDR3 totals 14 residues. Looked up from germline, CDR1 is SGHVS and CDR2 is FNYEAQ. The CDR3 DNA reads TGTGCCAGCAGCTCGGGAGTGGACACGGGTGGCTACACCTTC. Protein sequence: CASSSGVDTGGYTF.

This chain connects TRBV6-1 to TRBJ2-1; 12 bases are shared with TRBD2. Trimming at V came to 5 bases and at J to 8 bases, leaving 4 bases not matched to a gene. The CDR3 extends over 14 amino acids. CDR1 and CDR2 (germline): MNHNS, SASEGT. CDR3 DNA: TGTGCCAGCAGTCTAGCGGGGGGGTTTGATGAGCAGTTCTTC. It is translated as CASSLAGGFDEQFF.

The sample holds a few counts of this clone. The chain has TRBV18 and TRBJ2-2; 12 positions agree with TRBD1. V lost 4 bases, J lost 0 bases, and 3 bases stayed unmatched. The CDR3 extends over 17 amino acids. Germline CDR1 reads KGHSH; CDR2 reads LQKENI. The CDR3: CASSRGTGGSNTGELFF. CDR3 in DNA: TGTGCCAGCTCACGCGGGACAGGGGGCTCGAACACCGGGGAGCTGTTTTTT.

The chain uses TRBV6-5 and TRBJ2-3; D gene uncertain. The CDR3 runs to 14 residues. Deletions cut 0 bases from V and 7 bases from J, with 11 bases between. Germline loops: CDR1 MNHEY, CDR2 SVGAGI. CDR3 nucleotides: TGTGCCAGCAGTTACTCGCCAAGCCCTTATACGCAGTATTTT. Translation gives CASSYSPSPYTQYF.

CDR3 bases: TGTGCCAGCAGTGGGGCAGGGCCCACTGAAGCTTTCTTT. This encodes CASSGAGPTEAFF. The rearrangement joins TRBV25-1 to TRBJ1-1, with D perhaps TRBD1 (5 bases). Germline V gene data show CDR1 as MGHDK and CDR2 as SYGVNS. V was clipped by 4 bases and J by 4 bases, with 10 bases between them. The CDR3 contains 13 residues.

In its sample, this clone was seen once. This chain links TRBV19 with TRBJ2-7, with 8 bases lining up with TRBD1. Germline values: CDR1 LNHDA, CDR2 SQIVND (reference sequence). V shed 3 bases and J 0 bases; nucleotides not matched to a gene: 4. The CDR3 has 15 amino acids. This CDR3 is CASSIPTGGSYEQYF. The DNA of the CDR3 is TGTGCCAGTAGTATCCCAACAGGGGGCTCCTACGAGCAGTACTTC.

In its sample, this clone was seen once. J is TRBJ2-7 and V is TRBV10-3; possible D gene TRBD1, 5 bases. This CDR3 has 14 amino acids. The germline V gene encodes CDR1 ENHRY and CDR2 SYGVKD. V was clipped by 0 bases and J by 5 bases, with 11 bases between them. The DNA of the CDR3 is TGTGCCATCAGTGAGTCGATCCAGGGCAACGAGCAGTACTTC. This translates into CAISESIQGNEQYF.

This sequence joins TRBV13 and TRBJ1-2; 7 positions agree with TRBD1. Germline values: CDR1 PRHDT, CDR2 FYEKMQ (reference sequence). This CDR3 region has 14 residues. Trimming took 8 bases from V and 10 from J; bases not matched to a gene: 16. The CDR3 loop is CASDPRGQPRNYTF. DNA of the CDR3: TGTGCCAGCGACCCCCGGGGACAGCCAAGGAACTACACCTTC.

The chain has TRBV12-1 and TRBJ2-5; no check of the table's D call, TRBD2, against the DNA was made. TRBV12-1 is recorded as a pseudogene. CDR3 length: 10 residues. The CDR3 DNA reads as TGTGCCAGCGAGTTGGAGACCCAGTACTTC. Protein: CASELETQYF.

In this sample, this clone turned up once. The DNA of the CDR3 is TGTGCCAGCAGTTACTCATTGAGGAGCTCCTACAATGAGCAGTTCTTC. Encoded protein: CASSYSLRSSYNEQFF. The J gene is TRBJ2-1, the V gene TRBV6-5; D call uncertain. CDR1 and CDR2 (germline): MNHEY, SVGAGI. The CDR3 contains 16 residues. V lost 0 bases, J lost 0 bases, and 9 bases lay in between.

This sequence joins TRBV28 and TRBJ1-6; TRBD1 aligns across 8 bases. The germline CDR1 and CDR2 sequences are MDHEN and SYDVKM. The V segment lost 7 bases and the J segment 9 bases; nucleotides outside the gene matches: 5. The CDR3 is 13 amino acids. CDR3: CASTGTGASPLHF. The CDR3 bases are TGTGCCAGCACTGGGACAGGTGCTTCACCCCTCCACTTT.

The CDR3 protein is CASSPPRWDRAADTQYF. DNA for the CDR3: TGTGCCAGCAGTCCCCCTCGATGGGACAGGGCGGCAGATACGCAGTATTTT. The chain is built from TRBV11-3 and TRBJ2-3, with 9 nucleotides matching TRBD1. The CDR3 is made up of 17 amino acids. CDR1 is SGHNT, CDR2 YENEEA, per germline. V dropped 6 bases and J dropped 4; count of bases not matched to a gene: 14.

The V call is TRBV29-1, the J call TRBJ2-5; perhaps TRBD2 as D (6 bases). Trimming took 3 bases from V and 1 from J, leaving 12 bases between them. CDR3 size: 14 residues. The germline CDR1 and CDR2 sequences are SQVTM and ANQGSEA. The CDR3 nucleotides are TGCAGCGTTGACATGGGGAGGCTCCAAGAGACCCAGTACTTC. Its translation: CSVDMGRLQETQYF.

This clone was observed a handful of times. The CDR3 loop is CASSSPGGWNTEAFF. CDR3 coding DNA: TGTGCCAGCAGCTCCCCGGGCGGGTGGAACACTGAAGCTTTCTTT. The chain employs TRBV5-6 and TRBJ1-1; no firm D call. Trimming cost V 3 bases and J 1 base, with 13 bases left between them. Germline values: CDR1 SGHDT, CDR2 YYEEEE. The CDR3 is 15 residues long. Using reference TRBV5-6 and TRBJ1-1 for the parts outside the CDR3, the full variable domain is DAGVTQSPTHLIKTRGQQVTLRCSPKSGHDTVSWYQQALGQGPQFIFQYYEEEERQRGNFPDRFSGHQFPNYSSELNVNALLLGDSALYLCASSSPGGWNTEAFFGQGTRLTVV.